Sequencing of this T cell receptor (beta chain) was carried out in a study of human T cells and chemical hapten exposure. TCRdb called the RACE reads again in MiXCR, with one record for every CDR3 protein. The sample holds 50,000 to 80,000 distinct CDR3 sequences, approximately 10% seen once. Per germline, CDR1 SQVTM and CDR2 ANQGSEA. The CDR3 runs to 14 residues. V was cut by 4 bases and J by 0 bases, with 13 bases left in between. The time point here: patch test 3, about 24 weeks after DPC sensitization. Specified treatment: therapeutic diphenylcyclopropenone sensitization with weekly scalp DPC. Sequences were derived from whole blood, sampled in connection with sensitization to the hapten diphenylcyclopropenone (DPC). The TCR originated in a woman aged 25-40 years with alopecia areata. Some clones in this sample may be carry-over from other donors' samples. The gene calls are TRBV29-1 and TRBJ2-7; D gene unclear. CDR3 nucleotides: TGCAGCGTTGTGGGCGGTCCCCCCTCCTACGAGCAGTACTTC. The encoded protein is CSVVGGPPSYEQYF.